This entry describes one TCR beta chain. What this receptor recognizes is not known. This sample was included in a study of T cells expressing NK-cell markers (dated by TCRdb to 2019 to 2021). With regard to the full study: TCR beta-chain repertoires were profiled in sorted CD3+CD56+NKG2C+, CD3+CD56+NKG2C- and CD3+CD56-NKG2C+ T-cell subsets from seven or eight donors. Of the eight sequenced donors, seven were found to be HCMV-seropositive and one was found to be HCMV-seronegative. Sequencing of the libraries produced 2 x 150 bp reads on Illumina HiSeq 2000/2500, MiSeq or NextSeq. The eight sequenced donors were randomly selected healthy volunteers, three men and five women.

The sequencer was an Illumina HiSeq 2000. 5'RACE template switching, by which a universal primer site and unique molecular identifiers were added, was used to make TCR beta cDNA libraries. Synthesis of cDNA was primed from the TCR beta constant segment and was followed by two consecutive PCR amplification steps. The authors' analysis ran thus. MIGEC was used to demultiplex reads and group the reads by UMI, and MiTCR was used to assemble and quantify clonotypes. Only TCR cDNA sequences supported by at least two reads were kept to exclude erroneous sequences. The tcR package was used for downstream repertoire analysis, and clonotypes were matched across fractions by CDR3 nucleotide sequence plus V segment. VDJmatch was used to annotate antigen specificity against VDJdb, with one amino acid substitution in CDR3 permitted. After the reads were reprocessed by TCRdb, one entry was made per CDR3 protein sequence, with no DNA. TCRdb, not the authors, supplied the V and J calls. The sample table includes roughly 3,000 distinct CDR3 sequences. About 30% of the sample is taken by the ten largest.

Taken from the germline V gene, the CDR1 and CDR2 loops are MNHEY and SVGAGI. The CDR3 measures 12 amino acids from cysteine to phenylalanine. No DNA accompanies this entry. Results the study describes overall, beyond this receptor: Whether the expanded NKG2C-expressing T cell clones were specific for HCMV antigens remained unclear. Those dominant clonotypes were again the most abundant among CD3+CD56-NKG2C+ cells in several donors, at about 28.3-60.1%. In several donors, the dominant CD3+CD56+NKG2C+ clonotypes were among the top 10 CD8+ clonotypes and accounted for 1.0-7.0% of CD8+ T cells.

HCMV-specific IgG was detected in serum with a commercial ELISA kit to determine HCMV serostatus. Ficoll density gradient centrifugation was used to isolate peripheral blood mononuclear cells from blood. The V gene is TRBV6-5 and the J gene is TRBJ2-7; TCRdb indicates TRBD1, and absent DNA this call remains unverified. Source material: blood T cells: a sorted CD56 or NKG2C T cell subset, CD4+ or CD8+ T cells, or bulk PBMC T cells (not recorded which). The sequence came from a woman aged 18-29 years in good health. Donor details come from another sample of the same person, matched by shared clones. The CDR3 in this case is CASRTGTYEQYF.